This TCR beta chain was profiled in a study of radiotherapy plus CTLA-4 blockade in lung cancer. Profiled with immunoSEQ multiplex PCR; TCRdb holds only in-frame clones, not every one. The data contain about 53,000 clones, roughly four fifths of them singletons. Regarding this clone: Its antigen is unknown.

Study outcomes and limitations: TCR clones from tumors expanded in blood after radiotherapy plus ipilimumab.

The CDR3 extends over 13 amino acids. CDR1 and CDR2 (germline): GTSNPN, SVGIG (reference sequence). J lost 4 bases, V lost 5 bases, and 5 bases had no gene match. This clonotype originated in a human donor with non-small cell lung cancer whose response to radiotherapy plus ipilimumab could not be evaluated. The sequences come from peripheral blood, collected from a patient treated with radiotherapy plus ipilimumab. The V call is TRBV30, the J call TRBJ2-3, with 8 bases matching TRBD1. The CDR3 loop is CAWGQGAADTQYF. DNA of the CDR3: TGTGCCTGGGGACAGGGCGCGGCAGATACGCAGTATTTT.